These 23 T cell receptor beta chains came from one sample sequenced in a study of cytomegalovirus exposure and HLA in healthy donors. The PCR had 60 Vbeta and 13 Jbeta primers. The protocol was immunoSEQ multiplex PCR, while the TCRdb copy is restricted to in-frame clones and leaves out a portion. Of over 150,000 clones detected, 60% to 80% appear once; the ten largest clones hold roughly 13%. Sequencing was carried out using PBMCs. Receptors were obtained from a man aged 25-45 years in good health and CMV-seropositive.

This rearrangement joins TRBV29-1 to TRBJ2-1; D call uncertain. V lost 2 bases and J 7 bases, leaving 15 bases between the germline ends. Germline CDR1 is SQVTM and CDR2 is ANQGSEA. The CDR3 is 14 amino acids. The CDR3 DNA reads TGCAGCGTTGAATCGGTTACCCGTCGGAATGAGCAGTTCTTC. Encoded protein: CSVESVTRRNEQFF.

J is TRBJ1-4 and V is TRBV18; TRBD1 is a possible D gene (5 bases). V dropped 3 bases and J dropped 10 bases, with 30 bases sitting between them. The CDR3 has 19 residues. Germline lookup yields CDR1 KGHSH and CDR2 LQKENI. CDR3 sequence: CASSPRAGPRVPTAPKLFF. The CDR3 bases are TGTGCCAGCTCACCTCGGGCAGGGCCTCGTGTGCCGACGGCCCCAAAACTGTTTTTT. The full variable domain, completed using reference TRBV18 and TRBJ1-4, is NAGVMQNPRHLVRRRGQEARLRCSPMKGHSHVYWYRQLPEEGLKFMVYLQKENIIDESGMPKERFSAEFPKEGPSILRIQQVVRGDSAAYFCASSPRAGPRVPTAPKLFFGSGTQLSVL.

CDR3 DNA sequence: TGCGCCAGCAGCTTGGATCCGACAGGCGGTGGGTACGAGCAGTACTTC. Amino acid sequence: CASSLDPTGGGYEQYF. The rearrangement links TRBV5-1 to TRBJ2-7; maybe TRBD1 (6 bases). The CDR3 has 16 amino acids. The germline V gene has CDR1 SGHRS and CDR2 YFSETQ. V was cut by 0 bases and J by 4 bases, with 17 bases left in between.

The DNA for the CDR3 is TGTGCCAGCACACGCCGGACTAGCGGGCCCACGAACACCGGGGAGCTGTTTTTT. Its translation: CASTRRTSGPTNTGELFF. The chain employs TRBV28 and TRBJ2-2, with 11 bases identical to TRBD2. Trimming took 7 bases from V and 0 from J; bases not matched to a gene: 10. There are 18 residues in the CDR3. The germline CDR1 and CDR2 sequences are MDHEN and SYDVKM.

This chain connects TRBV19 to TRBJ2-7; 8 nucleotides match TRBD1. The germline CDR1 and CDR2 sequences are LNHDA and SQIVND (reference sequence). The CDR3 covers 15 residues. The trim removed 3 bases at V and 6 bases at J, leaving 10 bases unmatched. The CDR3 loop reads CASSIGQGPGSEQYF. CDR3 bases: TGTGCCAGTAGTATTGGACAGGGCCCAGGCAGCGAGCAGTACTTC.

This sequence joins TRBV4-1 and TRBJ2-1; no reliable D call. Germline V CDR1 and CDR2: MGHRA, YSYEKL. V gave up 1 base and J gave up 0 bases, with 13 bases separating them. CDR3 length: 17 amino acids. The CDR3, as DNA: TGCGCCAGCAGCCAAGTTGATATGGGCTTCTCCTACAATGAGCAGTTCTTC. As protein: CASSQVDMGFSYNEQFF.

This rearrangement joins TRBV11-2 to TRBJ2-6, with 7 bases that match TRBD2. The V segment lost 4 bases and the J segment 0 bases; nucleotides outside the gene matches: 3. The CDR3 is made up of 16 amino acids. The germline V gene has CDR1 SGHAT and CDR2 FQNNGV. The CDR3 sequence is CASSYPSGSGANVLTF. The CDR3 DNA sequence: TGTGCCAGCAGCTACCCTAGCGGCTCTGGGGCCAACGTCCTGACTTTC.

The V call is TRBV27, the J call TRBJ2-1; 10 bases match TRBD2. The V and J ends lost 6 bases and 3 bases, in that order; junction bases with no gene match: 2. The V gene's germline CDR1 is MNHEY and CDR2 SMNVEV (reference sequence). This CDR3 spans 14 amino acids. As DNA, the CDR3 is TGTGCCAGCAGCAGCGGGAGGGGCTACAATGAGCAGTTCTTC. It specifies CASSSGRGYNEQFF.

This chain connects TRBV11-1 to TRBJ2-5; TRBD2 matches 16 bases. CDR3 length: 19 amino acids. The V segment lost 5 bases and the J segment 5 bases; nucleotides outside the gene matches: 14. Germline assignment: CDR1 SGHAT and CDR2 FQDESV (reference sequence). The CDR3 loop reads CASSAVPGLAGGPLETQYF. The CDR3 region has the DNA TGTGCCAGCAGCGCCGTCCCGGGACTAGCGGGAGGGCCCCTTGAGACCCAGTACTTC.

This rearrangement joins TRBV10-1 to TRBJ2-5; 11 bases are shared with TRBD2. This CDR3 has 21 residues. CDR1 and CDR2 (germline): WNHNN, SYGVQD (reference sequence). V was pared by 2 bases and J by 4 bases, with 21 bases of the junction left unmatched. The CDR3 coding sequence is TGCGCCAGCAGTGAGGAATCGGCGGCTAGCGGGAGGTATGGGGGAGGAGAGACCCAGTACTTC. It codes for CASSEESAASGRYGGGETQYF.

V usage is TRBV19 and J usage is TRBJ1-1; D is unresolved. V lost 3 bases to trimming and J lost 8 bases, with 13 bases between them. The CDR3 is 13 residues long. CDR1 and CDR2 (germline): LNHDA, SQIVND (reference sequence). CDR3 bases: TGTGCCAGTAGTATCTCTACCGAAGCGGAAGCTTTCTTT. Translated: CASSISTEAEAFF.

The V gene is TRBV6-1, the J gene TRBJ2-5, with TRBD1 as a possible D gene (6 bases). The J call may be in error: the DNA end matches TRBJ2-7 better. CDR3 length: 13 residues. Per the germline V gene, CDR1 is MNHNS and CDR2 is SASEGT. CDR3 residues: CASSGGHFYEQYF. The CDR3 coding sequence is TGTGCCAGCAGTGGGGGACATTTCTACGAGCAGTACTTC.

This clone has a single count. The chain combines TRBV11-3 with TRBJ2-5, with a tentative D call TRBD2 (5 bases). The length of the CDR3 is 15 residues. Trimming took off 2 bases at V and 2 bases at J, with 12 bases between the two ends. Per the germline V gene, CDR1 is SGHNT and CDR2 is YENEEA. The CDR3: CASSLTGTAQETQYF. The CDR3 DNA sequence: TGTGCCAGCAGCTTAACGGGAACGGCGCAAGAGACCCAGTACTTC.

The chain links TRBV4-2 to TRBJ1-5, with 9 bases fitting TRBD1. CDR3 length: 15 residues. V dropped 3 bases and J dropped 6; count of bases not matched to a gene: 6. From germline, CDR1 is LGHNA and CDR2 YNFKEQ. CDR3 loop: CASSHIQGAGQPQHF. CDR3 in DNA: TGTGCCAGCAGCCACATACAGGGGGCAGGTCAGCCCCAGCATTTT.

Written as DNA, the CDR3 is TGTGCCAGCAGGTTGGGGCTAAGCAATCAGCCCCAGCATTTT. Its translation: CASRLGLSNQPQHF. This chain joins TRBV2 and TRBJ1-5; the D gene is possibly TRBD1 (5 bases). V lost 6 bases to trimming and J lost 1 base, with 10 bases between them. The CDR3 has 14 amino acids. CDR1 and CDR2 from the germline V gene are SNHLY and FYNNEI.

As for this clone: The sample contains more than one DNA sequence encoding this CDR3. This rearrangement joins TRBV7-9 to TRBJ1-1; 10 bases line up with TRBD1. This CDR3 has 17 amino acids. Germline V gene data show CDR1 as SEHNR and CDR2 as FQNEAQ (reference sequence). The V gene end was trimmed by 1 base and the J gene end by 4 bases; junction bases not matched to a gene: 9. In nucleotides, the CDR3 is TGTGCCAGCAGCTTAGGTGGGACAGGGGAATTTAGCACTGAAGCTTTCTTT. Encoded protein: CASSLGGTGEFSTEAFF. Filled out from reference TRBV7-9 and TRBJ1-1, the complete variable domain reads DTGVSQNPRHKITKRGQNVTFRCDPISEHNRLYWYRQTLGQGPEFLTYFQNEAQLEKSRLLSDRFSAERPKGSFSTLEIQRTEQGDSAMYLCASSLGGTGEFSTEAFFGQGTRLTVV.

The V and J genes are TRBV7-9 and TRBJ2-7, with D possibly TRBD1 on 5 matching bases. This CDR3 is built from 13 residues. Germline loops: CDR1 SEHNR, CDR2 FQNEAQ (reference sequence). The V end was cut by 5 bases, the J end by 3 bases, with 11 bases between. This CDR3 is CASSPRVGYEQYF. The CDR3 DNA reads as TGTGCCAGCAGCCCCAGGGTGGGCTACGAGCAGTACTTC.

This clone came up once. The chain recombines TRBV5-6 with TRBJ2-7; TRBD1 agrees at 9 bases. The germline V gene has CDR1 SGHDT and CDR2 YYEEEE. CDR3 size: 15 residues. V shed 3 bases and J 1 base; nucleotides not matched to a gene: 5. The CDR3 DNA follows: TGTGCCAGCAGCTCGTCAGGGACAGGGTCCTACGAGCAGTACTTC. Encoded protein: CASSSSGTGSYEQYF.

This clone came up a few times. This chain joins TRBV27 and TRBJ1-2, with a possible D match to TRBD1 (6 bases). Germline lookup yields CDR1 MNHEY and CDR2 SMNVEV (reference sequence). The CDR3 runs to 12 residues. V was shortened by 4 bases and J by 14 bases, with 17 bases between the two germline ends. In DNA form, the CDR3 reads TGTGCCAGCAGTTCCACTGGACAGCAATTAACCTTC. Protein product: CASSSTGQQLTF.

The chain has TRBV19 and TRBJ1-5; D call uncertain. From germline, CDR1 is LNHDA and CDR2 SQIVND (reference sequence). This CDR3 region has 14 residues. V lost 5 bases, J lost 7 bases, and 15 bases lay in between. The chain's CDR3 is CASSPRDGRQPQHF. For the CDR3, the DNA is TGTGCCAGTAGTCCTAGGGATGGGAGACAGCCCCAGCATTTT.

The rearrangement joins TRBV9 to TRBJ1-5, with TRBD1 as a possible D gene (6 bases). Germline V gene data show CDR1 as SGDLS and CDR2 as YYNGEE. The CDR3 length is 14 residues. Trimming shortened V by 5 bases and J by 3 bases, and 12 bases separated the two germline ends. The CDR3 bases are TGTGCCAGCAGTTTGGACAGCCTCAATCAGCCCCAGCATTTT. Translating gives CASSLDSLNQPQHF.

The chain uses TRBV27 and TRBJ2-1; tentative D call: TRBD2 (6 bases). This CDR3 comprises 14 residues. V was clipped by 6 bases and J by 8 bases, with 17 bases between them. Per the germline V gene, CDR1 is MNHEY and CDR2 is SMNVEV (reference sequence). CDR3 in DNA: TGTGCCAGCAGCACCTTGAGCGGGTTCTATGAGCAGTTCTTC. This gives the protein CASSTLSGFYEQFF.

The chain couples TRBV19 to TRBJ2-1; D may be TRBD1 (6 bases). CDR3 length: 19 residues. Germline CDR1 reads LNHDA; CDR2 reads SQIVND (reference sequence). V shed 0 bases and J shed 0 bases, with 18 bases lying between them. In DNA, the CDR3 is TGTGCCAGTAGTATAGATCTCCCCGAGACAGGTAGCTCCTACAATGAGCAGTTCTTC. Protein product: CASSIDLPETGSSYNEQFF.